This TCR beta chain was captured by sequencing in a study of Graves' ophthalmopathy and Graves' hyperthyroidism. Findings of the study overall: The model forecast ophthalmopathy progression, reaching roughly 71% sensitivity and around 75% specificity.

In its sample, this clonotype was seen many times. As yet, its antigen is unknown. Scientists amplified the TCR beta CDR3 regions from RNA transcripts. Following a first-round RT-PCR that used HTBI primers, a second-round multiplex PCR was carried out. TCRdb independently ran MiXCR on the multiplex PCR reads; one entry per CDR3 protein. The data show some 1.1 million distinct CDR3 sequences, 35% to 40% seen once. Recruitment covered hyperthyroidism patients aged 18 to 65 whose new diagnosis was of under 2 months' duration. Source material: peripheral blood or thyroid tissue (not recorded which). This TCR was sampled from an adult man with Graves' hyperthyroidism.

The CDR3 nucleotides are TGTGCCAGCAGCAGACAGGGTAAAGAGACCCAGTACTTC. Translating it yields CASSRQGKETQYF. The chain recombines TRBV9 with TRBJ2-5; 7 bases fit TRBD1. Germline V gene sequence: CDR1 SGDLS, CDR2 YYNGEE. This CDR3 contains 13 residues. The V and J ends lost 4 bases and 3 bases, in that order; junction bases with no gene match: 3.